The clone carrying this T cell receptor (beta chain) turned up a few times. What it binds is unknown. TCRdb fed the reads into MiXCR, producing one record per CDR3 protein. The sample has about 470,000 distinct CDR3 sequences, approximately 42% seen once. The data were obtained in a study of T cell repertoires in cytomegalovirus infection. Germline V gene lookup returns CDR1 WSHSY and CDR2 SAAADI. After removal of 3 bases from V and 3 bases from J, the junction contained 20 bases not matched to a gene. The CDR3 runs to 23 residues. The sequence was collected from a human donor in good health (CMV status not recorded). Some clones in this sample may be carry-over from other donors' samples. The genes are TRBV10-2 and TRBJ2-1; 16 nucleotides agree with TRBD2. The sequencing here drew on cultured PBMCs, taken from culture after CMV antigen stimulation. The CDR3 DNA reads TGCGCCAGCAGTGAAGGGACTAGCGGGGGGGCCCAATGGCCGAAATGGATCTACAATGAGCAGTTCTTC. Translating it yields CASSEGTSGGAQWPKWIYNEQFF.